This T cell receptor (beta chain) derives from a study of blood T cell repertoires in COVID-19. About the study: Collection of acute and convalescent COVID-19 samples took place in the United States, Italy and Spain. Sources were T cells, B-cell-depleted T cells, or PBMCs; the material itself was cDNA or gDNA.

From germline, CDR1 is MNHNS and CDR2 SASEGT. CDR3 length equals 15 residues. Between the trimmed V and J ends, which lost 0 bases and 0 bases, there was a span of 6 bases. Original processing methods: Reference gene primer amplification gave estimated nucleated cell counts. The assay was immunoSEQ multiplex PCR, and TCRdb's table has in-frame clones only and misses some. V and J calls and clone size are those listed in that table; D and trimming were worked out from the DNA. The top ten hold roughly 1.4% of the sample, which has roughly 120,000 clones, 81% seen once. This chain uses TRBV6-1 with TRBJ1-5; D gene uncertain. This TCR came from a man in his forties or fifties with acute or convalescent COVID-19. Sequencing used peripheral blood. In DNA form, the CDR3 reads TGTGCCAGCAGTGAAGCCTCCGGTAGCAATCAGCCCCAGCATTTT. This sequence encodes CASSEASGSNQPQHF.